The 19 T cell receptor beta chains reported below all come from one sample, sequenced in a study of blood T cell repertoires in COVID-19. This table comes from immunoSEQ multiplex PCR, and its TCRdb copy is limited to in-frame clones, with some not included. The repertoire includes over 250,000 clones, approximately 88% of them detected once, and roughly 2.2% sits in the top ten. The specimen sequenced was peripheral blood. These receptors were collected from a man aged 50 to 59 with acute or convalescent COVID-19.

The chain uses TRBV2 and TRBJ2-3; D is ambiguous. The germline V gene encodes CDR1 SNHLY and CDR2 FYNNEI. This CDR3 contains 14 residues. Trimming took 5 bases from V and 2 from J, leaving 11 bases between them. CDR3 amino acids: CASSSTTSTDTQYF. The CDR3 bases are TGTGCCAGCAGTTCGACAACTTCCACAGATACGCAGTATTTT.

This clone was detected once. V and J are TRBV11-2 and TRBJ2-7, with D perhaps matching TRBD1 (5 bases). With 4 bases removed from V and 3 bases from J, the gap between germline ends came to 16 bases. This CDR3 is 15 amino acids long. Germline-derived CDR1 and CDR2 are SGHAT and FQNNGV. CDR3 nucleotides: TGTGCCAGCAGCTACATCCAGGGCCTGGTCTACGAGCAGTACTTC. Translating gives CASSYIQGLVYEQYF.

This sequence joins TRBV5-4 and TRBJ2-2; no clear D gene. The CDR3 is 14 residues long. Trimming took off 2 bases at V and 0 bases at J, with 5 bases between the two ends. Per germline, CDR1 SGHNT and CDR2 YYREEE (reference sequence). CDR3 region: CASSFDSNTGELFF. CDR3 nucleotides: TGTGCCAGCAGCTTCGACTCGAACACCGGGGAGCTGTTTTTT.

This sequence joins TRBV9 and TRBJ2-5, with no clear D. Deletions cut 0 bases from V and 2 bases from J, with 8 bases between. There are 14 residues in the CDR3. Germline V gives CDR1 SGDLS, CDR2 YYNGEE. The DNA of the CDR3 is TGTGCCAGCAGCGTAGCTGGGCTGCAAGAGACCCAGTACTTC. This translates into CASSVAGLQETQYF.

The chain is built from TRBV25-1 and TRBJ2-3; tentative D call: TRBD2 (6 bases). Per germline, CDR1 MGHDK and CDR2 SYGVNS. This CDR3 is built from 15 residues. Trimming stripped 2 bases from V and 1 base from J, with 10 bases between. The CDR3 nucleotides read TGTGCCAGCAGTGAAAGGTGGGGGGGCACAGATACGCAGTATTTT. As protein: CASSERWGGTDTQYF.

This clone showed up just once. The chain combines TRBV6-5 with TRBJ1-5; D ambiguous. The CDR3 has 11 residues. V dropped 6 bases and J dropped 6 bases, with 6 bases sitting between them. CDR1 and CDR2 from the germline V gene are MNHEY and SVGAGI. The CDR3 sequence is CASSLSQPQHF. As DNA, the CDR3 is TGTGCCAGCAGCCTTAGTCAGCCCCAGCATTTT.

The chain uses TRBV5-1 and TRBJ2-2; D is unresolved. V lost 4 bases and J lost 1, with 8 bases in between. Germline V gene lookup returns CDR1 SGHRS and CDR2 YFSETQ. The CDR3 length is 14 residues. The CDR3 region has the DNA TGCGCCAGCAGCCCCCTTAGGAACACCGGGGAGCTGTTTTTT. Amino acid sequence: CASSPLRNTGELFF.

The rearrangement uses TRBV7-7 and TRBJ2-2, with D possibly called TRBD1 or TRBD2 (5 bases each). The CDR3 contains 13 residues. CDR1 and CDR2 from the germline V gene are SSHAT and FNYEAQ (reference sequence). Written as DNA, the CDR3 is TGTGCTAGCGCTCGGACATACACCGGGGAGCTGTTTTTT. This sequence encodes CASARTYTGELFF. The full variable domain, rest sourced from reference TRBV7-7 and TRBJ2-2, is GAGVSQSPRYKVTKRGQDVTLRCDPISSHATLYWYQQALGQGPEFLTYFNYEAQPDKSGLPSDRFSAERPEGSISTLTIQRTEQRDSAMYRCASARTYTGELFFGEGSRLTVL.

This chain joins TRBV3-1 (or the pseudogene TRBV3-2) and TRBJ2-7, with a weak D call TRBD2 (5 bases). Deletions cut 5 bases from V and 3 bases from J, with 14 bases between. CDR3 size: 14 residues. Germline V gives CDR1 LGHDT, CDR2 YNNKEL (reference sequence). The CDR3 bases are TGTGCCAGCAGCTTCTCGGGGTTTCTCTACGAGCAGTACTTC. It encodes CASSFSGFLYEQYF.

The CDR3 nucleotides read TGTGCCAGCAGTATCGAGGCCGCGGGGGCTTTCTTT. It specifies CASSIEAAGAFF. This chain connects TRBV6-4 to TRBJ1-1; D is ambiguous. V lost 5 bases to trimming and J lost 11 bases, with 15 bases between them. CDR3 length: 12 amino acids. CDR1 is MRHNA and CDR2 is SNTAGT in the germline V gene.

V and J are TRBV19 and TRBJ2-1; 8 positions match TRBD2. Germline CDR1 LNHDA, CDR2 SQIVND (reference sequence). The CDR3 extends over 16 amino acids. V lost 1 base to trimming and J lost 5 bases; unmatched junction nucleotides: 7. CDR3 in amino acids: CASSIAAGGVHNEQFF. CDR3 DNA: TGTGCCAGTAGTATAGCGGCGGGGGGCGTTCACAATGAGCAGTTCTTC.

The J gene is TRBJ1-1, the V gene TRBV4-1, with D possibly being TRBD1 (6 bases). Trimming stripped 4 bases from V and 0 bases from J, with 15 bases between. The CDR3 length is 16 residues. CDR1 and CDR2 from the germline V gene are MGHRA and YSYEKL. The CDR3 is CASSRSTGTMNTEAFF. In nucleotides, the CDR3 is TGCGCCAGCAGCCGGTCCACCGGGACAATGAACACTGAAGCTTTCTTT.

This clone turned up a few times. This chain links TRBV7-4 with TRBJ1-3, with no clear D. Germline loops: CDR1 SGHVT, CDR2 SQSDAQ. The V end lost 2 bases, the J end lost 2 bases, and 13 bases lay between the germline ends. The CDR3 is made up of 16 amino acids. DNA for the CDR3: TGTGCCAGCAGCTTAAAGGAGGAATCGACTGGAAACACCATATATTTT. Residues: CASSLKEESTGNTIYF.

V usage is TRBV5-1 and J usage is TRBJ2-7; 8 nucleotides align to TRBD1. After removal of 2 bases from V and 3 bases from J, the junction contained 4 bases not matched to a gene. Germline assignment: CDR1 SGHRS and CDR2 YFSETQ. CDR3 length: 14 amino acids. In DNA, the CDR3 is TGCGCCAGCAGCTTAAGACAGGGGAACTACGAGCAGTACTTC. It translates to CASSLRQGNYEQYF.

The V call is TRBV4-1, the J call TRBJ2-3, with TRBD2 matching 9 bases. Germline V gene data show CDR1 as MGHRA and CDR2 as YSYEKL. The junction had 14 bases not matched to a gene; V was cut back by 4 bases and J by 6 bases. The length of the CDR3 is 17 residues. CDR3 in amino acids: CASSPRLGLAGRDTQYF. Here the CDR3 DNA reads TGCGCCAGCAGCCCAAGACTAGGCCTAGCGGGGCGGGATACGCAGTATTTT.

The chain carries TRBV29-1 and TRBJ2-3; 7 bases are a match to TRBD2. Unmatched junction bases numbered 6, after V lost 4 bases and J lost 2 bases. The germline gives CDR1 SQVTM, CDR2 ANQGSEA. The CDR3 consists of 14 residues. CDR3 region: CSVASGVFTDTQYF. The CDR3 DNA follows: TGCAGCGTTGCCAGCGGGGTTTTCACAGATACGCAGTATTTT.

The V call is TRBV19, the J call TRBJ1-5; 11 nucleotides align to TRBD1. The CDR3 totals 17 residues. Germline V gene sequence: CDR1 LNHDA, CDR2 SQIVND (reference sequence). Trimming cost V 5 bases and J 1 base; bases outside gene matches: 7. CDR3 region: CASSLGQGVSSNQPQHF. CDR3 DNA sequence: TGTGCCAGTAGTCTGGGACAGGGGGTTAGCAGCAATCAGCCCCAGCATTTT.

This chain uses TRBV13 with TRBJ2-5, with D perhaps TRBD2 (5 bases). Deletions cut 5 bases from V and 3 bases from J, with 13 bases between. This CDR3 contains 14 residues. The germline gives CDR1 PRHDT, CDR2 FYEKMQ (reference sequence). The chain's CDR3 is CASSPGLLEETQYF. The CDR3 DNA follows: TGTGCCAGCAGCCCCGGACTTCTAGAAGAGACCCAGTACTTC.

V is TRBV7-8 and J is TRBJ2-2, with a tentative D call TRBD1 (6 bases). The V gene's germline CDR1 is SGHVS and CDR2 FQNEAQ. CDR3 length: 14 residues. The germline V and J ends were trimmed by 1 base and 6 bases, with 9 bases remaining between them. CDR3 in DNA: TGTGCCAGCAGCTTAGGAAGACAGGCCGGGGAGCTGTTTTTT. This encodes CASSLGRQAGELFF.